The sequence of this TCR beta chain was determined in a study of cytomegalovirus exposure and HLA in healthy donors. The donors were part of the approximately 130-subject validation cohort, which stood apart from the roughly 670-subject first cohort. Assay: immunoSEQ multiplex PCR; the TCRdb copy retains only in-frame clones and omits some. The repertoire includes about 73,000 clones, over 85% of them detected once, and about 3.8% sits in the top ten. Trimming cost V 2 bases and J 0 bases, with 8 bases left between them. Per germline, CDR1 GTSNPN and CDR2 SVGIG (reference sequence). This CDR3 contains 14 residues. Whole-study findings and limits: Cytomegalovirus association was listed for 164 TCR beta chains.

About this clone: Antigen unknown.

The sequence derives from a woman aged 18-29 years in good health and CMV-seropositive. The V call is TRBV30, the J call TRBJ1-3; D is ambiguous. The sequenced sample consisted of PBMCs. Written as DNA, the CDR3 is TGTGCCTGGAGTAGCATCGGCTCTGGAAACACCATATATTTT. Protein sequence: CAWSSIGSGNTIYF.